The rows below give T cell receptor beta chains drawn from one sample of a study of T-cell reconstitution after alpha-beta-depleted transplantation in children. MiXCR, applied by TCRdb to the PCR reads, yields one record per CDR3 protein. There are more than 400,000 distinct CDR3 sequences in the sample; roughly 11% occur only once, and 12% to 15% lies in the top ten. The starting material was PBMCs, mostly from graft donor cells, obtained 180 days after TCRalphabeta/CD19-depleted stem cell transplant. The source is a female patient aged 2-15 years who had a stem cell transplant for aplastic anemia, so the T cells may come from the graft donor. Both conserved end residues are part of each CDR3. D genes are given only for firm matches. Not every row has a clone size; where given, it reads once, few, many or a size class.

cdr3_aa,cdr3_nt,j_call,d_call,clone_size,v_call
CASSQDWPRYRPEQYF,TGTGCCAGCAGCCAAGATTGGCCCCGTTACAGGCCCGAGCAGTACTTC,TRBJ2-7,-,-,TRBV4-2
CASSSEPGRIYGYTF,TGCGCCAGCAGCTCGGAGCCGGGACGGATATATGGCTACACCTTC,TRBJ1-2,-,-,TRBV5-1
CASGYLTGELFF,TGTGCTAGTGGCTACCTTACCGGGGAGCTGTTTTTT,TRBJ2-2,-,-,TRBV12-5
CASSLRNSAQYF,TGTGCCAGCAGTTTACGGAACAGCGCGCAGTACTTC,TRBJ2-7,-,-,TRBV28
CASSISGREWDTQYF,TGTGCCAGCAGCATTAGCGGGAGGGAGTGGGATACGCAGTATTTT,TRBJ2-3,TRBD2,-,TRBV7-2
CSAALLLAAYNEQFF,TGCAGTGCTGCCCTTTTACTAGCGGCCTACAATGAGCAGTTCTTC,TRBJ2-1,TRBD2,few,TRBV20-1
CSASTSGRAGEQFF,TGCAGTGCCAGCACTAGCGGGAGGGCCGGTGAGCAGTTCTTC,TRBJ2-1,TRBD2,few,TRBV20-1
CASSGGQREPNTEAFF,TGTGCCAGCAGTGGGGGACAGCGCGAACCTAACACTGAAGCTTTCTTT,TRBJ1-1,TRBD1,-,TRBV12-3/TRBV12-4
CASRTYGQGGNIQYF,TGTGCCAGCAGGACCTACGGACAGGGAGGTAACATTCAGTACTTC,TRBJ2-4,TRBD1,-,TRBV7-2
CASSSNQLAFF,TGTGCCAGCAGTTCGAACCAACTAGCTTTCTTT,TRBJ1-1,-,few,TRBV12-3/TRBV12-4
CASSVDSGLAKNIQYF,TGTGCCAGCAGCGTAGATAGCGGTTTAGCCAAAAACATTCAGTACTTC,TRBJ2-4,-,-,TRBV9
CAISESLQNTEAFF,TGTGCCATCAGTGAGTCTCTGCAAAACACTGAAGCTTTCTTT,TRBJ1-1,-,many,TRBV10-3
CSASLATGQETQYF,TGCAGTGCTAGTCTGGCTACGGGACAAGAGACCCAGTACTTC,TRBJ2-5,-,many,TRBV20-1
CSAWDRGTGETQYF,TGCAGTGCTTGGGACAGGGGCACGGGAGAGACCCAGTACTTC,TRBJ2-5,TRBD1,few,TRBV20-1
CASSLALDRGRNTGELFF,TGTGCCAGCAGCTTAGCCCTCGACAGGGGGCGGAACACCGGGGAGCTGTTTTTT,TRBJ2-2,TRBD1,few,TRBV7-8
CASSDLALSYNEQFF,TGTGCCAGCAGCGATCTAGCGCTGTCCTACAATGAGCAGTTCTTC,TRBJ2-1,-,few,TRBV9
CASSADSLAKNIQYF,TGTGCCAGCAGCGCCGACAGTCTAGCCAAAAACATTCAGTACTTC,TRBJ2-4,-,many,TRBV27
CASSLEVALPPYEQYF,TGTGCCAGCAGTCTCGAGGTGGCGCTTCCCCCCTACGAGCAGTACTTC,TRBJ2-7,-,few,TRBV28
CASSLKTLPNEQFF,TGTGCCAGCAGTTTGAAGACCCTCCCAAATGAGCAGTTCTTC,TRBJ2-1,-,few,TRBV28
CSASPGRQETQYF,TGCAGTGCTTCCCCGGGACGGCAAGAGACCCAGTACTTC,TRBJ2-5,-,few,TRBV20-1
CASSLGTTTSGNSKMEYF,TGCGCCAGCAGCTTGGGGACGACCACTAGCGGGAATTCTAAGATGGAGTACTTC,TRBJ2-7,TRBD2,-,TRBV5-1
CASSPLAVGGAGELFF,TGTGCCAGCAGCCCACTCGCCGTGGGTGGCGCCGGGGAGCTGTTTTTT,TRBJ2-2,-,-,TRBV7-7
CSVVRLNTEAFF,TGCAGCGTTGTCCGGTTGAACACTGAAGCTTTCTTT,TRBJ1-1,-,few,TRBV29-1
CASGLVLRMFSGAQYF,TGTGCTAGTGGTTTGGTTCTGCGCATGTTTAGCGGGGCCCAGTACTTC,TRBJ2-5,TRBD2,few,TRBV12-5
CASSVGGQFHEQYF,TGTGCCAGCAGCGTAGGGGGACAGTTCCACGAGCAGTACTTC,TRBJ2-7,TRBD1,-,TRBV9
CSVEDQASSYGYTF,TGCAGCGTTGAAGATCAAGCGTCAAGCTATGGCTACACCTTC,TRBJ1-2,-,-,TRBV29-1
CASSYIASYEQYF,TGTGCCAGCAGTTACATCGCTTCCTACGAGCAGTACTTC,TRBJ2-7,-,-,TRBV12-3/TRBV12-4
CCARERGTGGNEQFF,TGCTGTGCTAGAGAAAGGGGGACAGGGGGCAATGAGCAGTTCTTC,TRBJ2-1,TRBD1,-,TRBV20-1
CASSQNPGTSPTDTQYF,TGCGCCAGCAGCCAAAATCCCGGGACTAGCCCCACAGATACGCAGTATTTT,TRBJ2-3,TRBD2,-,TRBV4-3
CASISLGINQPQHF,TGTGCCAGCATTTCCCTGGGAATCAATCAGCCCCAGCATTTT,TRBJ1-5,-,-,TRBV28
CASSQARTGFYGYTF,TGTGCCAGCAGCCAGGCTCGGACAGGGTTCTATGGCTACACCTTC,TRBJ1-2,TRBD1,-,TRBV11-2
CATSRGRPRPNEQFF,TGTGCCACCAGCAGAGGGAGGCCCCGGCCCAATGAGCAGTTCTTC,TRBJ2-1,-,few,TRBV15
CASSLKANTEAFF,TGTGCCAGCAGCTTAAAAGCGAACACTGAAGCTTTCTTT,TRBJ1-1,-,few,TRBV7-6
CATSGGTSGSWMFF,TGTGCCACCAGTGGGGGGACTAGCGGGAGTTGGATGTTCTTC,TRBJ2-1,TRBD2,few,TRBV24-1
CASSLLIASGRKEQYF,TGTGCCAGCAGCTTACTTATAGCTAGCGGCCGAAAAGAGCAGTACTTC,TRBJ2-7,TRBD2,-,TRBV7-2
CSVSVLSYNEQFF,TGCAGTGTCTCGGTCCTTTCATACAATGAGCAGTTCTTC,TRBJ2-1,-,many,TRBV20-1
CASSWTGEGQPQHF,TGCGCCAGCAGCTGGACAGGAGAAGGTCAGCCCCAGCATTTT,TRBJ1-5,TRBD1,-,TRBV5-1
CASSVTGKGGNQPQHF,TGTGCCAGCAGCGTAACAGGGAAGGGAGGCAATCAGCCCCAGCATTTT,TRBJ1-5,-,many,TRBV5-4
CASSFGQAVMEETQYF,TGTGCCAGCAGTTTCGGCCAGGCGGTGATGGAGGAGACCCAGTACTTC,TRBJ2-5,-,many,TRBV28
CASSLASLSWSYNEQFF,TGCGCCAGCAGCTTAGCTAGCCTCTCGTGGTCCTACAATGAGCAGTTCTTC,TRBJ2-1,-,-,TRBV5-1
CASSSPYETQYF,TGTGCCAGCAGCTCCCCATACGAGACCCAGTACTTC,TRBJ2-5,-,many,TRBV3-1
CASRAAGGPYEQFF,TGCGCCAGCAGGGCCGCGGGAGGGCCATATGAGCAGTTCTTC,TRBJ2-1,TRBD2,few,TRBV4-3
CASRQPGGREGNTIYF,TGCGCCAGCAGACAACCAGGGGGCCGGGAGGGAAACACCATATATTTT,TRBJ1-3,TRBD1,few,TRBV4-1
CASTRNISMEKLFF,TGTGCCAGCACACGGAACATTTCGATGGAAAAACTGTTTTTT,TRBJ1-4,-,-,TRBV12-3/TRBV12-4
CASSVIPGGNQPQHF,TGTGCCAGTAGTGTTATCCCCGGGGGCAATCAGCCCCAGCATTTT,TRBJ1-5,-,few,TRBV19
CASSPDRAITDTQYF,TGCGCCAGCAGCCCCGACAGGGCAATCACAGATACGCAGTATTTT,TRBJ2-3,TRBD1,-,TRBV5-1
CASSPQGAQPQHF,TGTGCCAGCTCACCCCAGGGGGCTCAGCCCCAGCATTTT,TRBJ1-5,TRBD1,few,TRBV18
CASSYPPGEQYF,TGTGCCAGCAGTTACCCGCCCGGCGAGCAGTACTTC,TRBJ2-7,-,few,TRBV6-5
CSAESGAVYGYTF,TGCAGCGCTGAGTCGGGGGCCGTCTATGGCTACACCTTC,TRBJ1-2,-,-,TRBV29-1